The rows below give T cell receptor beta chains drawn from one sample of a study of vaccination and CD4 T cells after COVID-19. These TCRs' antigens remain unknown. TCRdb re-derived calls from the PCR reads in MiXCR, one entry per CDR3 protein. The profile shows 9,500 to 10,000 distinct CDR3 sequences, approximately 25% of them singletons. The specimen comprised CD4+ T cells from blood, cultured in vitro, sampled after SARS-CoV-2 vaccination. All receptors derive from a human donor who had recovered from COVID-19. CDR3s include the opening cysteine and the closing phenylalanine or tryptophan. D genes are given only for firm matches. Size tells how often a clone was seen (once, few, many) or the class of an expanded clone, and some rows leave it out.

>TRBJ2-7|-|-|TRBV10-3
TGTGCCATCAGTGGGGTTTCGACCTCCTCCTACGAGCAGTACTTC
CAISGVSTSSYEQYF
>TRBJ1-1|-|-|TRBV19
TGTGCCAGTAGTATCCCCGGGGCCGAAGCTTTCTTT
CASSIPGAEAFF
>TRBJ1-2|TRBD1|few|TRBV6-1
TGTGCCACCCGGCAGACAGGGGAATTGGGCTATGGCTACACCTTC
CATRQTGELGYGYTF
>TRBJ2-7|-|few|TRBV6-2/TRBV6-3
TGTGCCAGCAGTTTCCTTAGTGTTTACGAGCAGTACTTC
CASSFLSVYEQYF
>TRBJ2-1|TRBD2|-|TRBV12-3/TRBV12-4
TGTGCCAGCAGTTCCCTGAGCGGGAGCGTTGCCTACAATGAGCAGTTCTTC
CASSSLSGSVAYNEQFF
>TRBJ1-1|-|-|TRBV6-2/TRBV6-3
TGTGCCAGCAGGCCTGAAGGGACTGAAGCTTTCTTT
CASRPEGTEAFF
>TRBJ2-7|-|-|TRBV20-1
TGCAGTGCCCCTAGGCCTCAACTATCCTACGAGCAGTACTTC
CSAPRPQLSYEQYF
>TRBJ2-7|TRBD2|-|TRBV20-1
TGCAGTGCTAGAGACCATAGCGGGCCTAACTACGAGCAGTACTTC
CSARDHSGPNYEQYF
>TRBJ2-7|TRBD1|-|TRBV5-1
TGCGCCAGCAGGGGGACAGCCTACGAGCAGTACTTC
CASRGTAYEQYF
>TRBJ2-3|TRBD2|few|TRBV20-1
TGCAGCGCCCCACGGGGGGGCCGTCGGGATACGCAGTATTTT
CSAPRGGRRDTQYF
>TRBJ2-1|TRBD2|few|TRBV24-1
TGTGCCACCAGTGACGCCCTCACCGGGACTAGAAGCAATGAGCAGTTCTTC
CATSDALTGTRSNEQFF
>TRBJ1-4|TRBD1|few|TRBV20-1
TGCAGTGCTGAGGACAGGGTGGCTGAAAAACTGTTTTTT
CSAEDRVAEKLFF
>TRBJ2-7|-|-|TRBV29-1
TGCAGCGTAGGGGCAGGGTTGACCTACGAGCAGTACTTC
CSVGAGLTYEQYF
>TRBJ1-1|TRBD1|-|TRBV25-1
TGTGCCACCCTAGACAGGGTGGGGAGTGAAGCTTTCTTT
CATLDRVGSEAFF
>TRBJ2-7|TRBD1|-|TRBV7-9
TGTGCCAGCAGCTTGGGACAGGGGCGCGAGCAGTACTTC
CASSLGQGREQYF
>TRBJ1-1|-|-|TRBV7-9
TGTGCCAGCACTTTACCGATCCTGGTTACTGAAGCTTTCTTT
CASTLPILVTEAFF
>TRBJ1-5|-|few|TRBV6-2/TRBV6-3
TGTGCCAGCAGCCCCAGTGGAGGCAATCAGCCCCAGCATTTT
CASSPSGGNQPQHF
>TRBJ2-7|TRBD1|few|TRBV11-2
TGTGCCAGCAGCACCGGACAGGGGGCGAGAAACGAGCAGTACTTC
CASSTGQGARNEQYF
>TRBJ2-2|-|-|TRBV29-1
TGCAGCGCCCTGTCCTGGGGGCACAGGGACACCGGGGAGCTGTTTTTT
CSALSWGHRDTGELFF
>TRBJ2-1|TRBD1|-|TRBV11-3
TGTGCCAGCAGCCCCGGACAGGGCTACAATGAGCAGTTCTTC
CASSPGQGYNEQFF
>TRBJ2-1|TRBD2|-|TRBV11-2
TGTGCCAGCAGCTTCCCCGGGACTAGCGGGAGAGCTGAGCAGTTCTTC
CASSFPGTSGRAEQFF
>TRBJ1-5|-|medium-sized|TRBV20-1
TGCAGTGCTACAGCTAATCAGCCCCAGCATTTT
CSATANQPQHF
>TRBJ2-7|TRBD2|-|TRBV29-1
TGCAGCGTTCCCCGCTGGGCTAGCGGTCCCTACGAGCAGTACTTC
CSVPRWASGPYEQYF
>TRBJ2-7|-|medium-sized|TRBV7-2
TGTGCCAGCAGCTTTCGCAGAACTAGCTCCTACGAGCAGTACTTC
CASSFRRTSSYEQYF
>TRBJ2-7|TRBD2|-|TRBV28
TGTGCCAGCAGTTACCGCAGACTAGCGGGAGACTATTACGAGCAGTACTTC
CASSYRRLAGDYYEQYF
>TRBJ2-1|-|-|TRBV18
TGTGCCAGCTCACCGGTGCAGTGGAGCGACAATGAGCAGTTCTTC
CASSPVQWSDNEQFF
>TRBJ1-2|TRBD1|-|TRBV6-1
TGTGCCAGCAGTCCTGACAGGGATGGCTACACCTTC
CASSPDRDGYTF
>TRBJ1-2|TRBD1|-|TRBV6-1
TGTGCCAGCACCCGACAGGGCTCCTATGACTACACCTTC
CASTRQGSYDYTF
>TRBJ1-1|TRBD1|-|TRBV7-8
TGTGCCAGCAGCTTAGGCCATATAAAGACAGGGACTGAAGCTTTCTTT
CASSLGHIKTGTEAFF
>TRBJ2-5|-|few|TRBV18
TGTGCCAGCTCACCCGTACCGGGACCGCCCCGCCAAGAGACCCAGTACTTC
CASSPVPGPPRQETQYF
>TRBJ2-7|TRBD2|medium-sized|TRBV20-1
TGCAGTGCTAGAAACCGACTAGCGGGAGGCGAGCAGTACTTC
CSARNRLAGGEQYF
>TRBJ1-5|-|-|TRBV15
TGTGCCACCAGCAGGCGGGCGGACTATAGCAATCAGCCCCAGCATTTT
CATSRRADYSNQPQHF
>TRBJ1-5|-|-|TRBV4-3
TGCGCCAGCAGCCAAGATTTCGGTCAAGGACAGCCCCAGCATTTT
CASSQDFGQGQPQHF
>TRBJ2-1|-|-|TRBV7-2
TGTGCCAGCAGCGCCGTAAAGAGCTCCTACAATGAGCAGTTCTTC
CASSAVKSSYNEQFF
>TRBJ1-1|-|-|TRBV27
TGTGCCAGCAGACTAACAATGGGGAATGAAGTTTTCTTT
CASRLTMGNEVFF
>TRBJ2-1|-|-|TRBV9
TGTGCCAGCAGCGTAGGGTTGGGAATCAGGGAGCAGTTCTTC
CASSVGLGIREQFF
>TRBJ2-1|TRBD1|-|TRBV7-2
TGTGCCAGCAGCCCGGAACCGGGACAGGGATACAATGAGCAGTTCTTC
CASSPEPGQGYNEQFF
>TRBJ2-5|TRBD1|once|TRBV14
TGTGCCAGCAGCCACTTCCAGGGGGTCCAAGAGACCCAGTACTTC
CASSHFQGVQETQYF
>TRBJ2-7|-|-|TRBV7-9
TGTGCCAGCAGCTTAGCGGGAGGAGGGTCCTACGAGCAGTACTTC
CASSLAGGGSYEQYF
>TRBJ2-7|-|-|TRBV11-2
TGTGCCAGCAGCTTGCGCAGGGGCGACGAGCAGTACTTC
CASSLRRGDEQYF
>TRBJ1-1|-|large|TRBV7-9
TGTGCCAGCAGCTTAGCGGGGCGTCAGACTTTTGATTTCTTT
CASSLAGRQTFDFF